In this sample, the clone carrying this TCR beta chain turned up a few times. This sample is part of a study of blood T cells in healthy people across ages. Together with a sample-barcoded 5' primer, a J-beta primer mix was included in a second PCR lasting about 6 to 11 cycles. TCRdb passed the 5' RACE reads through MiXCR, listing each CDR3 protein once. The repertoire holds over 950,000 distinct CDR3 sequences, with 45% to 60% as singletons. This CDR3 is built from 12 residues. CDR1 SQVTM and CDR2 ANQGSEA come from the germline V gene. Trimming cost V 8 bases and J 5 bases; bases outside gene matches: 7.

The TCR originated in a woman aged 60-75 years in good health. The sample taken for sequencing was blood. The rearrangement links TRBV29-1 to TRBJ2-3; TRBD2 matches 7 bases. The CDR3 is CSLGEGRDTQYF. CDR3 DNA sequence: TGCAGCCTAGGGGAGGGAAGAGATACGCAGTATTTT.